One and the same sample provided the 23 T cell receptor beta chains below, sequenced in a study of blood T cells in healthy people across ages (dated by TCRdb to the mid-2010s). To prepare the library, 5' RACE was applied. Sequencing was carried out with an Illumina HiSeq 2500. A second PCR of about 6 to 12 cycles was performed with a sample-barcoded 5' primer and a J-beta primer mix. The public reads were quality trimmed at Q25 with fastp and then assembled into clones with MiXCR by TCRdb, keeping productive beta chains. Each CDR3 protein appears once, grouped with its most common genes and DNA. The sample data list roughly 500,000 distinct CDR3 sequences, and less than 25% of these were observed just once. The ten largest account for approximately 8.7% of the sample. These records were also assigned to another study, of T cells of mothers and their children.

The sequenced sample was blood. These receptors originate from a boy aged 5-17 years in good health.

This clonotype was seen more than once but under ten times. This chain uses TRBV7-9 with TRBJ1-2, with TRBD1 as a possible D gene (5 bases). Germline V gives CDR1 SEHNR, CDR2 FQNEAQ (reference sequence). The CDR3 length is 16 residues. V was cut by 1 base and J by 3 bases, with 15 bases left in between. The CDR3 DNA reads TGTGCCAGCAGCTTAGTCCCCCCGGACACTGACTATGGCTACACCTTC. It is translated as CASSLVPPDTDYGYTF.

The rearrangement joins TRBV5-6 to TRBJ2-6; D uncertain. The CDR3 loop spans 15 amino acids. Per germline, CDR1 SGHDT and CDR2 YYEEEE. Trimming pared 1 base from V and 0 bases from J, leaving 5 bases between. The CDR3 DNA is TGTGCCAGCAGCTTGTTGTACTCTGGGGCCAACGTCCTGACTTTC. It translates to CASSLLYSGANVLTF.

The CDR3 reads CSVSLGSGYNEQFF. DNA for the CDR3: TGCAGCGTTAGTCTCGGGAGCGGTTACAATGAGCAGTTCTTC. The chain couples TRBV29-1 to TRBJ2-1; D may be TRBD2 (6 bases). With 5 bases removed from V and 4 bases from J, the gap between germline ends came to 15 bases. The germline V gene encodes CDR1 SQVTM and CDR2 ANQGSEA. The CDR3 is made up of 14 amino acids.

This clonotype was picked up a small number of times. V and J are TRBV12-3 or TRBV12-4 and TRBJ2-4; D is perhaps TRBD2 (6 bases). This CDR3 comprises 15 residues. Trimming shortened V by 4 bases and J by 0 bases, and 10 bases separated the two germline ends. The DNA of the CDR3 is TGTGCCAGCAGTTCCCCGGGGGTAGCCAAAAACATTCAGTACTTC. Encoded protein: CASSSPGVAKNIQYF.

The gene calls are TRBV24-1 and TRBJ2-1, with unresolved D. Trimming removed 4 bases from V and 0 bases from J, with 6 bases in between. Germline-derived CDR1 and CDR2 are KGHDR and SFDVKD. This CDR3 region has 14 residues. CDR3 sequence reads: CATSEQNSYNEQFF. In DNA, the CDR3 is TGTGCCACCAGTGAACAGAACTCCTACAATGAGCAGTTCTTC.

This clonotype was detected only a few times. The chain carries TRBV21-1 and TRBJ2-5; the table's D call of TRBD1 was not tested on the DNA. TRBV21-1 is an annotated pseudogene. This CDR3 region has 16 residues. The DNA for the CDR3 is TGTGCCAGCAGCAAAGCCCGGGGACAGTGGGGTAGAACCCAGTACTTC. It is translated as CASSKARGQWGRTQYF.

J is TRBJ2-1 and V is TRBV7-9; D is perhaps TRBD2 (6 bases). This CDR3 is 16 amino acids long. CDR1 is SEHNR, CDR2 FQNEAQ, per germline (reference sequence). The V and J ends lost 8 bases and 0 bases respectively, with 17 bases between them. CDR3 amino acids: CASGYPGRNSYNEQFF. The CDR3 bases are TGTGCCAGCGGATACCCTGGGAGGAACTCCTACAATGAGCAGTTCTTC.

The chain combines TRBV7-6 with TRBJ2-1, with TRBD2 matching over 7 bases. Germline CDR1 is SGHVS and CDR2 is FNYEAQ. There are 15 residues in the CDR3. The V gene end was trimmed by 5 bases and the J gene end by 4 bases; junction bases not matched to a gene: 8. CDR3 sequence: CASSRTSVSYNEQFF. CDR3 coding DNA: TGTGCCAGCAGCCGAACTAGCGTCTCTTACAATGAGCAGTTCTTC.

This chain joins TRBV27 and TRBJ2-5; tentative D call: TRBD2 (5 bases). The J call may be in error: the DNA end matches TRBJ2-7 better. The CDR3 consists of 14 residues. The germline gives CDR1 MNHEY, CDR2 SMNVEV (reference sequence). The chain's CDR3 is CASSLYAGAYEQYF. The CDR3 nucleotides are TGTGCCAGCAGTTTATATGCGGGTGCCTACGAGCAGTACTTC.

This chain links TRBV6-5 with TRBJ2-2; TRBD1 matches at 8 bases. The germline V gene has CDR1 MNHEY and CDR2 SVGAGI. Unmatched junction bases numbered 8, after V lost 0 bases and J lost 2 bases. The CDR3 sequence is 18 residues long. The CDR3 reads CASSYSRPGTGNTGELFF. Written as DNA, the CDR3 is TGTGCCAGCAGTTACTCGAGGCCCGGGACAGGAAACACCGGGGAGCTGTTTTTT.

The V call is TRBV15, the J call TRBJ2-1, with D possibly being TRBD1 or TRBD2 (5 bases each). V was cut by 1 base and J by 2 bases, with 12 bases left in between. This CDR3 region has 16 residues. In germline, CDR1 is LNHNV, CDR2 YYDKDF (reference sequence). The CDR3 DNA follows: TGTGCCACCAGCAGAGTAAGGGGACCACCCTACAATGAGCAGTTCTTC. Encoded protein: CATSRVRGPPYNEQFF.

Ten or more counts support this clonotype. This chain links TRBV5-6 with TRBJ2-1; 10 nucleotides align to TRBD2. There are 18 residues in the CDR3. The germline V gene encodes CDR1 SGHDT and CDR2 YYEEEE. With V trimmed by 0 bases and J by 0 bases, 6 bases remained unmatched. DNA for the CDR3: TGTGCCAGCAGCTTGGCCACGGCTAGCGGGAGCTCCTACAATGAGCAGTTCTTC. Amino acid sequence: CASSLATASGSSYNEQFF.

This clonotype was counted only a few times. V usage is TRBV3-1 and J usage is TRBJ2-5, with 13 positions matching TRBD2. The J call may be faulty, since TRBJ2-1 better matches the DNA end. From germline, CDR1 is LGHDT and CDR2 YNNKEL (reference sequence). The CDR3 contains 17 residues. This CDR3 reads CASSQEVLAGGVNEQFF. CDR3 coding DNA: TGTGCCAGCAGCCAAGAGGTACTAGCGGGGGGGGTGAATGAGCAGTTCTTC.

The chain has TRBV12-3 or TRBV12-4 and TRBJ2-5; 9 bases are shared with TRBD1. Trimming removed 7 bases from V and 2 bases from J; junction bases left unmatched: 11. The CDR3 loop spans 16 amino acids. The CDR3 reads CASTPTPGQGQETQYF. CDR3 in DNA: TGTGCCAGCACTCCTACGCCGGGACAGGGACAAGAGACCCAGTACTTC.

Comments on this clonotype: Sequence at one end of the junction differs from germline and may be a read error. In DNA form, the CDR3 reads TGCGCCACCGAACCGGGACAGGGCGACGGCTACACCTTC. Translating it yields CATEPGQGDGYTF. V is TRBV19 and J is TRBJ1-2; TRBD1 matches 9 bases. Germline V gives CDR1 LNHDA, CDR2 SQIVND (reference sequence). The CDR3 is 13 amino acids.

Turning to this clonotype: This likely comes from a read error, as the CDR3 has no conserved phenylalanine or tryptophan at its end. The rearrangement joins TRBV5-5 to TRBJ2-3; D gene unclear. CDR3 length equals 13 residues. Trimming removed 4 bases at V and 6 bases at J, with 12 bases between. From germline, CDR1 is SGHKS and CDR2 YYEKEE (reference sequence). The CDR3 nucleotides read TGTGCCAGCAGCGGAATAGTAAGGGATACGCAGTATCTT. Amino acids: CASSGIVRDTQYL.

The CDR3 coding sequence is TGTGCCAGCAGTTATCGGACAGGGGGCAGTGACGGGGAGCTGTTTTTT. This translates into CASSYRTGGSDGELFF. The V and J genes are TRBV12-3 or TRBV12-4 and TRBJ2-2; 11 bases match TRBD1. Germline trimming cut 4 bases from V and 7 bases from J; bases unmatched to any gene: 8. The CDR3 runs 16 residues.

This chain joins TRBV28 and TRBJ2-7, with a weak D call TRBD1 (6 bases). The CDR3 totals 14 residues. Germline assignment: CDR1 MDHEN and CDR2 SYDVKM. Trimming removed 6 bases at V and 0 bases at J, with 12 bases between. The CDR3 protein is CASSPPGASYEQYF. In DNA form, the CDR3 reads TGTGCCAGCAGCCCTCCAGGGGCCTCCTACGAGCAGTACTTC.

This chain connects TRBV5-6 to TRBJ2-5; unclear D gene. Trimming removed 2 bases at V and 5 bases at J, with 13 bases between. Germline loops: CDR1 SGHDT, CDR2 YYEEEE. The CDR3 has 14 residues. The CDR3 is CASSFTVRSETQYF. Here the CDR3 DNA reads TGTGCCAGCAGCTTTACAGTGCGGTCGGAGACCCAGTACTTC.

To note about this clonotype: Compared with germline, one end of the junction differs, possibly owing to a read error. The V call is TRBV7-2, the J call TRBJ1-5; D is uncertain. CDR1 SGHTA and CDR2 FQGNSA come from the germline V gene. This CDR3 is built from 15 residues. The CDR3, as DNA: TGTGCCGGCAGCTTATGGGCAGCTAGCAATCAGCCCCAGCATTTT. The encoded protein is CAGSLWAASNQPQHF.

This clonotype appeared a few times. V and J are TRBV9 and TRBJ2-5, with TRBD1 matching 7 bases. Germline lookup yields CDR1 SGDLS and CDR2 YYNGEE. CDR3 length equals 17 residues. With 0 bases clipped from V and 2 bases from J, the junction kept 10 bases outside the gene matches. The CDR3 coding sequence is TGTGCCAGCAGCGTAGAAGGAAGGACAGGACGACAAGAGACCCAGTACTTC. This translates into CASSVEGRTGRQETQYF.

This clonotype was detected only a few times. The chain employs TRBV27 and TRBJ2-2, with TRBD1 identical over 7 bases. Germline loops: CDR1 MNHEY, CDR2 SMNVEV (reference sequence). The ends lost 6 bases at V and 6 bases at J; junction bases unmatched: 4. This CDR3 region has 13 residues. The CDR3 DNA follows: TGTGCCAGCAGCCACAGGGGAGCCGGGGAGCTGTTTTTT. Translated, it gives CASSHRGAGELFF.

J is TRBJ2-7 and V is TRBV27; no reliable D call. Germline V gives CDR1 MNHEY, CDR2 SMNVEV (reference sequence). The CDR3 runs 13 residues. V shed 4 bases and J shed 3 bases, with 10 bases lying between them. Here the CDR3 reads CASSYGTNYEQYF. CDR3 DNA sequence: TGTGCCAGCAGTTATGGCACTAACTACGAGCAGTACTTC.